The 21 T cell receptor beta chains below all came from one sample that was sequenced in a study of OX40 agonist ivuxolimab in advanced cancers. Measured with immunoSEQ multiplex PCR; TCRdb has only the in-frame clones, and not every one. The sample holds about 78,000 clones; approximately 84% are singletons and the top ten take about 0.4%. This specimen was CD4+ or CD8+ T cells sorted from blood, taken in a trial of the OX40 agonist ivuxolimab. The receptors come from an adult with an advanced solid tumor such as melanoma, head and neck, liver or kidney cancer.

This chain joins TRBV10-3 and TRBJ1-1; D remains ambiguous. The CDR3 covers 17 residues. V dropped 4 bases and J dropped 4 bases, with 22 bases sitting between them. Germline CDR1 reads ENHRY; CDR2 reads SYGVKD. The CDR3 spells CAISGHGSRGVGTEAFF. DNA for the CDR3: TGTGCCATCAGTGGCCACGGGTCTCGGGGAGTGGGCACTGAAGCTTTCTTT.

V gene TRBV5-6 combines with J gene TRBJ2-5; TRBD2 matches 11 bases. The CDR3 covers 14 residues. Looked up from germline, CDR1 is SGHDT and CDR2 is YYEEEE. J lost 7 bases, V lost 2 bases, and 4 bases had no gene match. The CDR3 region is CASSFGTSGGTQYF. The CDR3 DNA follows: TGTGCCAGCAGCTTTGGGACTAGCGGTGGGACCCAGTACTTC.

The chain employs TRBV18 and TRBJ2-1; D might be TRBD1 (7 bases). Germline CDR1 KGHSH, CDR2 LQKENI. Trimming took 0 bases from V and 7 from J, leaving 16 bases between them. The CDR3 is 16 residues long. The CDR3 loop is CASSPPAGGWANEQFF. CDR3 DNA sequence: TGTGCCAGCTCACCACCTGCAGGGGGGTGGGCTAATGAGCAGTTCTTC.

This chain uses TRBV6-6 with TRBJ1-4; maybe TRBD1 (5 bases). Per germline, CDR1 MNHNY and CDR2 SVGAGI (reference sequence). Trimming left V 6 bases short and J 7 bases short, with 12 bases between. This CDR3 is 13 amino acids long. The chain's CDR3 is CASSRVGGEKLFF. The DNA for the CDR3 is TGTGCCAGCAGCCGCGTCGGGGGTGAAAAACTGTTTTTT.

The V call is TRBV11-2, the J call TRBJ1-3; D gene uncertain. Trimming took 1 base from V and 4 from J, leaving 5 bases between them. The CDR3 spans 13 residues. The germline V gene has CDR1 SGHAT and CDR2 FQNNGV. The CDR3 DNA sequence: TGTGCCAGCAGCTTAGCGGCGGGAAACACCATATATTTT. Translated, it gives CASSLAAGNTIYF. The whole variable domain, remainder taken from reference TRBV11-2 and TRBJ1-3, is EAGVAQSPRYKIIEKRQSVAFWCNPISGHATLYWYQQILGQGPKLLIQFQNNGVVDDSQLPKDRFSAERLKGVDSTLKIQPAKLEDSAVYLCASSLAAGNTIYFGEGSWLTVV.

This chain connects TRBV5-1 to TRBJ2-7, with D tentatively TRBD1 (6 bases). The V gene lost 4 bases and the J gene lost 4 bases, with 9 bases spanning the gap. The CDR3 contains 12 residues. Germline lookup yields CDR1 SGHRS and CDR2 YFSETQ. The CDR3 DNA reads TGCGCCAGCAGCATACAGGGTTACGAGCAGTACTTC. This gives the protein CASSIQGYEQYF.

CDR3 sequence: CASSEAAAGNYGYTF. CDR3 DNA sequence: TGTGCCAGCAGTGAAGCGGCAGCCGGGAACTATGGCTACACCTTC. The J gene is TRBJ1-2, the V gene TRBV6-1; D ambiguous. CDR1 and CDR2 from the germline V gene are MNHNS and SASEGT. The CDR3 covers 15 residues. V shed 0 bases and J shed 2 bases, with 10 bases lying between them.

The J gene is TRBJ1-3, the V gene TRBV7-9, with D possibly TRBD1 on 5 matching bases. Trimming pared 10 bases from V and 4 bases from J, leaving 14 bases between. CDR3 length: 13 amino acids. Germline values: CDR1 SEHNR, CDR2 FQNEAQ (reference sequence). The CDR3 loop reads CATRRGEGNTIYF. The CDR3, as DNA: TGTGCCACCCGTCGGGGGGAGGGAAACACCATATATTTT.

This clone was seen more than once but under ten times. This rearrangement joins TRBV29-1 to TRBJ1-1, with TRBD1 as a possible D gene (6 bases). The V gene lost 7 bases and the J gene lost 0 bases, with 12 bases spanning the gap. Germline V gene data show CDR1 as SQVTM and CDR2 as ANQGSEA. The CDR3 spans 13 residues. CDR3 DNA: TGCAGCGCTCTAGGACAGCTGAACACTGAAGCTTTCTTT. It yields the protein CSALGQLNTEAFF.

J is TRBJ2-3 and V is TRBV9; 12 bases agree with TRBD2. The V gene end was trimmed by 4 bases and the J gene end by 4 bases; junction bases not matched to a gene: 7. The germline V gene has CDR1 SGDLS and CDR2 YYNGEE. This CDR3 contains 16 residues. CDR3: CASSPRLAGEADTQYF. DNA of the CDR3: TGTGCCAGCAGCCCTCGACTAGCGGGAGAGGCAGATACGCAGTATTTT.

This chain joins TRBV5-1 and TRBJ1-2; D unclear. The CDR3 contains 14 residues. Germline CDR1 reads SGHRS; CDR2 reads YFSETQ. The V end lost 2 bases, the J end lost 3 bases, and 11 bases lay between the germline ends. CDR3 sequence reads: CASSFLGLDYGYTF. CDR3 bases: TGCGCCAGCAGCTTCTTAGGACTGGACTATGGCTACACCTTC.

This clone was picked up one time. The chain carries TRBV2 and TRBJ1-2; D is possibly TRBD1 (5 bases). Trimming took off 1 base at V and 4 bases at J, with 10 bases between the two ends. The germline gives CDR1 SNHLY, CDR2 FYNNEI. CDR3 length: 14 residues. CDR3 bases: TGTGCCAGCAGTGAAGTCGGGACGGCCTATGGCTACACCTTC. It translates to CASSEVGTAYGYTF.

V usage is TRBV5-4 and J usage is TRBJ1-4; D unclear. The germline V and J ends were trimmed by 1 base and 10 bases, with 11 bases remaining between them. The germline CDR1 and CDR2 sequences are SGHNT and YYREEE (reference sequence). The CDR3 length is 13 residues. CDR3 nucleotide sequence: TGTGCCAGCAGCTTGTTTGGGGAGGGAAAACTGTTTTTT. Its protein is CASSLFGEGKLFF.

V usage is TRBV10-2 and J usage is TRBJ1-2, with D perhaps TRBD1 (5 bases). Trimming took 7 bases from V and 5 from J, leaving 17 bases between them. The CDR3 sequence is 14 residues long. Germline V gene lookup returns CDR1 WSHSY and CDR2 SAAADI. CDR3 loop: CASMGGSQEYGYTF. The CDR3 nucleotides read TGCGCCAGCATGGGGGGGTCCCAAGAATATGGCTACACCTTC.

The CDR3 region has the DNA TGTGCCAGCAGTGAAAAATGGGGGACGAACACTGAAGCTTTCTTT. Translating it yields CASSEKWGTNTEAFF. The rearrangement joins TRBV6-1 to TRBJ1-1, with D maybe TRBD1 (5 bases). Trimming removed 2 bases from V and 1 base from J, with 11 bases in between. This CDR3 contains 15 residues. Germline V lookup: CDR1 MNHNS, CDR2 SASEGT.

The chain is built from TRBV19 and TRBJ1-1, with TRBD1 matching over 7 bases. In germline, CDR1 is LNHDA, CDR2 SQIVND (reference sequence). The junction had 1 base not matched to a gene; V was cut back by 3 bases and J by 0 bases. The CDR3 has 14 amino acids. The CDR3, as DNA: TGTGCCAGTAGTATGAGGGGGCTGAACACTGAAGCTTTCTTT. It translates to CASSMRGLNTEAFF.

The CDR3 here is CASSLERSGSSPQYF. The CDR3 nucleotides read TGTGCCAGCAGCTTAGAAAGGAGCGGGAGCTCTCCGCAGTATTTT. The chain couples TRBV11-2 to TRBJ2-3; 8 nucleotides match TRBD2. The CDR3 spans 15 residues. V was clipped by 0 bases and J by 10 bases; unmatched bases: 9. Germline V gene lookup returns CDR1 SGHAT and CDR2 FQNNGV.

The genes are TRBV9 and TRBJ1-2; the D gene is possibly TRBD1 (6 bases). V lost 2 bases and J 2 bases, leaving 7 bases between the germline ends. Germline V CDR1 and CDR2: SGDLS, YYNGEE. This CDR3 has 13 amino acids. The CDR3 nucleotides read TGTGCCAGCAGCGTCGGGACAAACTATGGCTACACCTTC. Translated, it gives CASSVGTNYGYTF.

This rearrangement joins TRBV7-8 to TRBJ2-1, with 14 nucleotides matching TRBD2. The CDR3 has 16 amino acids. Germline V gene data show CDR1 as SGHVS and CDR2 as FQNEAQ. The V and J ends lost 5 bases and 9 bases, in that order; junction bases with no gene match: 9. The CDR3 region has the DNA TGTGCCAGCAGCCCGAAAGGACTAGCGGGAGGAACTGAGCAGTTCTTC. Translated: CASSPKGLAGGTEQFF. Full variable domain (remainder filled in from reference TRBV7-8 and TRBJ2-1): GAGVSQSPRYKVAKRGQDVALRCDPISGHVSLFWYQQALGQGPEFLTYFQNEAQLDKSGLPSDRFFAERPEGSVSTLKIQRTQQEDSAVYLCASSPKGLAGGTEQFFGPGTRLTVL.

This rearrangement joins TRBV5-1 to TRBJ2-2; TRBD1 might be the D (6 bases). The length of the CDR3 is 14 residues. CDR1 is SGHRS and CDR2 is YFSETQ in the germline V gene. The V and J ends lost 1 base and 5 bases respectively, with 9 bases between them. The CDR3 spells CASSLSQGTGELFF. DNA of the CDR3: TGCGCCAGCAGCTTGAGTCAGGGGACCGGGGAGCTGTTTTTT.

The chain carries TRBV7-2 and TRBJ1-1; 8 positions agree with TRBD1. The CDR3 runs to 14 residues. CDR1 is SGHTA, CDR2 FQGNSA, per germline. V gave up 5 bases and J gave up 10 bases; unmatched junction bases: 12. CDR3 DNA: TGTGCCAGCAGCCTCAGGGACAGGTGGTTTGGAGCTTTCTTT. Encoded protein: CASSLRDRWFGAFF. Variable domain in full (rest from reference TRBV7-2 and TRBJ1-1): GAGVSQSPSNKVTEKGKDVELRCDPISGHTALYWYRQSLGQGLEFLIYFQGNSAPDKSGLPSDRFSAERTGGSVSTLTIQRTQQEDSAVYLCASSLRDRWFGAFFGQGTRLTVV.